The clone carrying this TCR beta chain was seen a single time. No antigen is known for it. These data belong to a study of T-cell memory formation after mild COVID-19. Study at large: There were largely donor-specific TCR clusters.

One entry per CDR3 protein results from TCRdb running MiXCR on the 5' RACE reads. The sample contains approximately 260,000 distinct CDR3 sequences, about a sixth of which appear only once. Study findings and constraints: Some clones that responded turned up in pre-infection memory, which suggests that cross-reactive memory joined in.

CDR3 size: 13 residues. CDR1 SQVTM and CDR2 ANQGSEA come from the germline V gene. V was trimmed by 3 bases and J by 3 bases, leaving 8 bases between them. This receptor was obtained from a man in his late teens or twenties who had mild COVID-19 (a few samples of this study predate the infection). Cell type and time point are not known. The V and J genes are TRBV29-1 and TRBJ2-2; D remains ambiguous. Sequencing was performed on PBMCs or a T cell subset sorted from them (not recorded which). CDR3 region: CSVDASYTGELFF. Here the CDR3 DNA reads TGCAGCGTTGATGCCAGCTACACCGGGGAGCTGTTTTTT.